The clone carrying this TCR beta chain was observed many times. Its antigen is unidentified. TCRdb re-derived calls from the 5' RACE reads in MiXCR, one entry per CDR3 protein. Found here are 55,000 or so distinct CDR3 sequences, roughly 20% of them singletons; the top ten hold 3.2%. The sorted Tregs were CD4+CD25+CD127-/low cells. Whole-study findings and limits: Tumor memory CD4+ T cell TCR gene usage clustered with blood and lymph node memory CD4+ cells and lymph node naive CD4+ cells. The larger-cohort validation was restricted to a single TCR beta V-J rearrangement rather than whole repertoires.

This TCR derives from a female donor with breast cancer. The sample taken for sequencing was tumor-infiltrating Tregs sorted from the breast tumor.

The CDR3 coding sequence is TGTGCCAGCAGTTTACTGACAGGCTACGAGCAGTACTTC. Protein: CASSLLTGYEQYF. This chain uses TRBV27 with TRBJ2-7; tentative D call: TRBD1 (6 bases). V was trimmed by 2 bases and J by 3 bases, leaving 8 bases between them. The CDR3 is 13 amino acids. The V gene's germline CDR1 is MNHEY and CDR2 SMNVEV (reference sequence).